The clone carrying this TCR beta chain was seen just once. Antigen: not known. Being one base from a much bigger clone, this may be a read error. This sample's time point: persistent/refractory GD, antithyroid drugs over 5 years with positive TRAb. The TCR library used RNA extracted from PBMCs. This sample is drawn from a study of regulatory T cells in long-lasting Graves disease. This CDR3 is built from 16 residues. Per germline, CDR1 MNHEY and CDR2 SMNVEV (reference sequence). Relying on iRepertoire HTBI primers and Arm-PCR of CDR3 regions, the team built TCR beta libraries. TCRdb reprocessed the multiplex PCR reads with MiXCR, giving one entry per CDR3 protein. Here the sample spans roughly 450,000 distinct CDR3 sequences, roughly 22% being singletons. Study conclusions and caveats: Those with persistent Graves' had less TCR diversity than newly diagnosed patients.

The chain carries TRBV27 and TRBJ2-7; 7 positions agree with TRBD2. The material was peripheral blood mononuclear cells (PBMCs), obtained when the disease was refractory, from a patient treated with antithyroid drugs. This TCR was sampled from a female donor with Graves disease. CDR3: CASSLRGAGVSYKQYF. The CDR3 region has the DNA TGTGCCAGCAGTTTAAGAGGGGCGGGAGTCTCCTACAAGCAGTACTTC.